This note documents a single TCR beta chain sequence. Its antigen is unidentified. This sample was taken from a study of cytomegalovirus exposure and HLA in healthy donors. Findings of the study overall: The Asian-associated ancestry cluster reportedly had fewer N-insertions than the roughly 720-donor mean in a later analysis.

The PCR contained 60 Vbeta and 13 Jbeta primers. The assay was immunoSEQ multiplex PCR, and TCRdb's table has in-frame clones only and misses some. Of approximately 110,000 clones in the sample, approximately 70% were seen once. The CDR3 sequence is 14 residues long. V lost 3 bases and J lost 5; bases outside the gene matches: 6. Germline V gene lookup returns CDR1 LGHNA and CDR2 YSLEER. Sequences were obtained from PBMCs. This clonotype was sampled from a man aged 35-49 years in good health and CMV-seropositive. V gene TRBV4-3 combines with J gene TRBJ2-5; 7 bases line up with TRBD2. CDR3 nucleotide sequence: TGCGCCAGCAGCCAGGGAGGGTTTAGGGAGACCCAGTACTTC. Amino acid sequence: CASSQGGFRETQYF.